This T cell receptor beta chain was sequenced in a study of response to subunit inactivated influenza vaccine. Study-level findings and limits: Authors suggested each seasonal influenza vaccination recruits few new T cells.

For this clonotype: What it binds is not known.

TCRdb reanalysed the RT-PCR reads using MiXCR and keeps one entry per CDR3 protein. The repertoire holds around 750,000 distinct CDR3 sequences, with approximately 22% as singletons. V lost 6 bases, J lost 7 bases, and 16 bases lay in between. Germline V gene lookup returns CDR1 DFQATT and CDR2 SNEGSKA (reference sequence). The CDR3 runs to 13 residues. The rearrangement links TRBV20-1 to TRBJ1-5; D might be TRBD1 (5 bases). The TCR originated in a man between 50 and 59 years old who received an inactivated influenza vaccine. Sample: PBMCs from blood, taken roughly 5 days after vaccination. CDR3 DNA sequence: TGCAGTGCAGGGGCGATGGTAAGACAGCCCCAGCATTTT. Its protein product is CSAGAMVRQPQHF.